These 20 T cell receptor beta chains originate from one sample sequenced in a study of identical twins (dated by TCRdb to the mid-2010s). Libraries were built with 5' RACE. Instrument used: Illumina HiSeq 2000. TCRdb reprocessed the public reads (quality trimming at Q25 with fastp, clone calling with MiXCR) and kept in-frame beta chains. Each CDR3 protein appears once, grouped with its most common genes and DNA. This sample lists 1.5 million to 2 million distinct CDR3 sequences; around 29% were detected once. The ten biggest clones cover around 0.25% of the sample. The sample comprised cord blood. These receptors all come from a newborn girl in good health.

This clonotype occurred a few times. V and J are TRBV20-1 and TRBJ2-7; the match to TRBD2 covers 7 bases. Germline V gene sequence: CDR1 DFQATT, CDR2 SNEGSKA (reference sequence). The J segment lost 5 bases and the V segment lost 2 bases, leaving 9 bases of the junction unmatched. This CDR3 has 14 amino acids. The CDR3 here is CSARNEWGGDEQYF. CDR3 DNA sequence: TGCAGTGCTAGAAATGAGTGGGGGGGGGACGAGCAGTACTTC.

This chain uses TRBV7-6 with TRBJ1-2; 8 bases are a match to TRBD1. The CDR3 consists of 15 residues. Germline CDR1 SGHVS, CDR2 FNYEAQ. The V gene end was trimmed by 4 bases and the J gene end by 8 bases; junction bases not matched to a gene: 12. This chain's CDR3 is CASSSHGQGGNGYTF. In DNA form, the CDR3 reads TGTGCCAGCAGCTCACACGGACAGGGCGGGAACGGCTACACCTTC. The complete variable domain, with remaining parts taken from reference TRBV7-6 and TRBJ1-2, reads GAGVSQSPRYKVTKRGQDVALRCDPISGHVSLYWYRQALGQGPEFLTYFNYEAQQDKSGLPNDRFSAERPEGSISTLTIQRTEQRDSAMYRCASSSHGQGGNGYTFGSGTRLTVV.

This chain joins TRBV21-1 and TRBJ1-2; the table's D call TRBD1 went unverified against the DNA. TRBV21-1 is termed a pseudogene. The CDR3 totals 15 residues. The DNA of the CDR3 is TGTGCCAGCAGCAACCGGGAAGGGGGTAACTATGGTTACACCTTC. Translation gives CASSNREGGNYGYTF.

As for this clonotype: A single base separates this from a much larger clone, so it may be a read error. The V gene is TRBV27, the J gene TRBJ2-7; the D is unclear. Per the germline V gene, CDR1 is MNHEY and CDR2 is SMNVEV (reference sequence). The CDR3 runs 13 residues. CDR3: CASSLYKSYGQYF. In DNA, the CDR3 is TGTGCCAGCAGTTTATACAAATCCTACGGGCAGTACTTC.

This clonotype has more than one count but fewer than ten. The chain is built from TRBV6-6 and TRBJ1-5; D is uncertain. Germline lookup yields CDR1 MNHNY and CDR2 SVGAGI (reference sequence). CDR3 length: 15 amino acids. V lost 2 bases and J lost 1, with 9 bases in between. The CDR3 protein is CASSYGRESNQPQHF. The CDR3 nucleotides read TGTGCCAGCAGTTACGGCCGTGAGAGCAATCAGCCCCAGCATTTT.

The chain couples TRBV13 to TRBJ1-1; a weak D match, TRBD1 (6 bases). V was pared by 3 bases and J by 4 bases, with 18 bases between. The CDR3 has 16 amino acids. Per germline, CDR1 PRHDT and CDR2 FYEKMQ (reference sequence). CDR3 sequence: CASSFHRAGGSTEAFF. The CDR3 region has the DNA TGTGCCAGCAGCTTTCACAGGGCGGGTGGGAGCACTGAAGCTTTCTTT.

This clonotype has a single count. This chain connects TRBV29-1 to TRBJ1-2; D gene unclear. CDR3 length equals 11 residues. Trimming shortened V by 1 base and J by 6 bases, and 6 bases separated the two germline ends. From germline, CDR1 is SQVTM and CDR2 ANQGSEA. This CDR3 reads CSVEAGHGYTF. CDR3 sequence (DNA): TGCAGCGTTGAAGCAGGACATGGCTACACCTTC.

This clonotype was observed a handful of times. The rearrangement links TRBV6-6 to TRBJ2-5; 7 nucleotides agree with TRBD1. The end of the DNA is better explained by TRBJ2-7, so the J call may be wrong. This CDR3 comprises 14 residues. CDR1 is MNHNY and CDR2 is SVGAGI in the germline V gene (reference sequence). CDR3 residues: CASSGPGTVSEQYF. Here the CDR3 DNA reads TGTGCCAGCAGCGGACCCGGGACAGTATCCGAGCAGTACTTC.

This rearrangement joins TRBV29-1 to TRBJ2-3; D is perhaps TRBD1 (6 bases). Germline V CDR1 and CDR2: SQVTM, ANQGSEA. Trimming shortened V by 0 bases and J by 1 base, and 8 bases separated the two germline ends. This CDR3 comprises 14 residues. The CDR3 nucleotides are TGCAGCGTTGAAGATAGACAGGGCACAGATACGCAGTATTTT. Encoded protein: CSVEDRQGTDTQYF.

This clonotype was found a few times. The genes are TRBV6-6 and TRBJ2-1; D might be TRBD1 or TRBD2, each matching 5 bases. Germline lookup yields CDR1 MNHNY and CDR2 SVGAGI (reference sequence). The ends were cut back, 5 bases at V and 4 bases at J, with 21 bases in the middle. CDR3 size: 17 residues. Written as DNA, the CDR3 is TGTGCCAGCAGTCGTCCCGGGGCCTCTTTCCTTTACAATGAGCAGTTCTTC. Its protein product is CASSRPGASFLYNEQFF.

This clonotype came up a few times. The chain couples TRBV24-1 to TRBJ1-2; the D is unclear. Germline assignment: CDR1 KGHDR and CDR2 SFDVKD. The CDR3 has 14 residues. Trimming left V 4 bases short and J 9 bases short, with 17 bases between. The CDR3 DNA follows: TGTGCCACCAGTGACCAGTCCCAATCGCTTCGCTACACCTTC. Translation: CATSDQSQSLRYTF.

The chain uses TRBV20-1 and TRBJ2-5; TRBD1 aligns across 9 bases. The DNA end is more similar to TRBJ2-7, so the J call may be wrong. The CDR3 has 15 amino acids. Germline loops: CDR1 DFQATT, CDR2 SNEGSKA (reference sequence). The CDR3 coding sequence is TGCAGTGCTAGCACATGGGGACAGGGATTATACGAGCAGTACTTC. Protein product: CSASTWGQGLYEQYF.

This chain connects TRBV5-1 to TRBJ2-7, with 11 bases identical to TRBD2. Germline values: CDR1 SGHRS, CDR2 YFSETQ. J lost 7 bases, V lost 0 bases, and 12 bases had no gene match. The CDR3 is 17 residues long. The CDR3 region has the DNA TGCGCCAGCAGCTTGGCCTTCCTAGCGGGGGGTTACAATGAGCAGTACTTC. Amino acids: CASSLAFLAGGYNEQYF.

This chain links TRBV27 with TRBJ1-5; the D gene is possibly TRBD1 (5 bases). The CDR3 is 17 amino acids. The V and J ends lost 3 bases and 4 bases respectively, with 19 bases between them. CDR1 is MNHEY and CDR2 is SMNVEV in the germline V gene (reference sequence). The CDR3 region has the DNA TGTGCCAGCAGTTTTCGGGGGGTTAATGGGCATAATCAGCCCCAGCATTTT. Protein product: CASSFRGVNGHNQPQHF.

The V and J genes are TRBV12-3 or TRBV12-4 and TRBJ2-4; 8 nucleotides line up with TRBD1. The CDR3 contains 16 residues. Trimming removed 4 bases from V and 1 base from J; junction bases left unmatched: 6. The CDR3 sequence is CASSSWTGMAKNIQYF. In DNA, the CDR3 is TGTGCCAGCAGTTCCTGGACAGGGATGGCCAAAAACATTCAGTACTTC.

This clonotype was found a few times. As DNA, the CDR3 is TGCGCCAGCAGCTTGGCATCCAGGGACTACAATGAGCAGTACTTC. It codes for CASSLASRDYNEQYF. The rearrangement uses TRBV5-1 and TRBJ2-7, with 7 bases fitting TRBD2. After removal of 0 bases from V and 7 bases from J, the junction contained 10 bases not matched to a gene. CDR3 size: 15 residues. Germline V gives CDR1 SGHRS, CDR2 YFSETQ.

The gene calls are TRBV7-8 and TRBJ1-5; D unresolved. The CDR3 length is 15 residues. V was clipped by 2 bases and J by 2 bases, with 10 bases between them. Germline V gene data show CDR1 as SGHVS and CDR2 as FQNEAQ. The CDR3 DNA reads as TGTGCCAGCAGCTTAAAGGTCTGGGGCAATCAGCCCCAGCATTTT. Translation gives CASSLKVWGNQPQHF. Full variable domain (outside the CDR3, taken from reference TRBV7-8 and TRBJ1-5): GAGVSQSPRYKVAKRGQDVALRCDPISGHVSLFWYQQALGQGPEFLTYFQNEAQLDKSGLPSDRFFAERPEGSVSTLKIQRTQQEDSAVYLCASSLKVWGNQPQHFGDGTRLSIL.

The V call is TRBV7-2, the J call TRBJ2-1; 8 bases match TRBD1. The CDR3 sequence is 14 residues long. The germline CDR1 and CDR2 sequences are SGHTA and FQGNSA. After removal of 5 bases from V and 8 bases from J, the junction contained 8 bases not matched to a gene. Here the CDR3 DNA reads TGTGCCAGCAGCCCGGACAGGGCCCGGGATGAGCAGTTCTTC. It specifies CASSPDRARDEQFF.

The rearrangement uses TRBV10-2 and TRBJ2-3, with unresolved D. The V end lost 2 bases, the J end lost 0 bases, and 9 bases lay between the germline ends. Germline lookup yields CDR1 WSHSY and CDR2 SAAADI. There are 15 residues in the CDR3. CDR3 in amino acids: CASSETSASTDTQYF. The CDR3 coding sequence is TGCGCCAGCAGTGAGACTTCCGCTAGCACAGATACGCAGTATTTT.

This sequence joins TRBV6-1 and TRBJ2-7; 10 bases map to TRBD2. Germline V gives CDR1 MNHNS, CDR2 SASEGT. This CDR3 comprises 15 residues. V was pared by 6 bases and J by 7 bases, with 12 bases of the junction left unmatched. The CDR3, as DNA: TGTGCCAGCAGAGACGGGACTAGCGAACTCAATGAGCAGTACTTC. This encodes CASRDGTSELNEQYF.